A selection of T cell receptor beta chains follows, all from one sample in a study of T cell repertoires in cytomegalovirus infection. TCRdb fed the reads into MiXCR, producing one record per CDR3 protein. The sample has about 360,000 distinct CDR3 sequences, around 18% seen once. Sequenced sample: PBMCs. The source is a human donor in good health (CMV status not recorded). Some clones in this sample may be carry-over from other donors' samples. Each CDR3 is given with its conserved first and last residue.

v_gene,CDR3aa
TRBV6-2/TRBV6-3,CASSYPGGPPYNEQFF
TRBV6-1,CASSDNRVTDTYEQYF
TRBV6-2/TRBV6-3,CASSYAGARLPQHF
TRBV29-1,CSGRGANTEAFF
TRBV20-1,CSATGPMNTEAFF
TRBV11-2,CASSLRRGGADTQYF
TRBV3-1,CASSQGGGNNQPQHF
TRBV4-3,CASSQDTGEGNEQFF
TRBV7-2,CASRHRGSSYNSPLHF
TRBV2,CASRDTSSGNTIYF
TRBV7-4,CASSKQGDTEAFF
TRBV7-2,CASSLQKGQGETQYF
TRBV2,CASSLDNINEKLFF
TRBV5-1,CASSLGEAYGYTF
TRBV19,CASSIEALGDYGYTF
TRBV10-3,CATRPTVYEQYF
TRBV7-9,CASSLAPPGDRGHPQHF
TRBV7-2,CASSSLGREGPMDTQYF
TRBV18,CASSPPGREETQYF
TRBV4-3,CASSRWRDTEAFF
TRBV5-4,CASGTGDLRGYTF
TRBV10-3,CAISEASGKYQETQYF
TRBV5-1,CASSFGQGVTDTQYF
TRBV2,CASSASGFQYF
TRBV7-2,CASSLGGAGGLNTEAFF
TRBV19,CASRATGTSVKQFF
TRBV7-6,CASSLMTGANTIYF
TRBV20-1,CSARGGAGTGVSSYNEQFF
TRBV7-6,CASSSLTGITIYF
TRBV6-8,CASTPDRTYEQYF
TRBV11-2,CASSLDGRRNQPQHF
TRBV7-9,CASSSHREPGNSPLHF
TRBV7-9,CASSLRLDQPQHF
TRBV7-2,CASSSIAGGPTDTQYF
TRBV12-3/TRBV12-4,CASSLGGWLMNTEAFF
TRBV12-3/TRBV12-4,CASSFGGGGDTEAFF
TRBV11-2,CASSWFSGRDYEQYF
TRBV6-1,CASRLQNGFNQPQHF
TRBV7-9,CASSPRLAAIDTQYF
TRBV6-2/TRBV6-3,CASRTGPSSYEQYF
TRBV20-1,CSAEPPTTSGQETQYF
TRBV12-3/TRBV12-4,CASSFPRAGGDQPQHF
TRBV2,CASKLGGGGTGELFF
TRBV6-6,CASSWLGQTQETQYF
TRBV7-6,CASTHLSGTYNEQFF
TRBV7-9,CAGGGENEKLFF
TRBV9,CAPSGPATDTQYF
TRBV11-2,CASTPGARYEQYF
TRBV7-2,CASSLDPRDYEQYF